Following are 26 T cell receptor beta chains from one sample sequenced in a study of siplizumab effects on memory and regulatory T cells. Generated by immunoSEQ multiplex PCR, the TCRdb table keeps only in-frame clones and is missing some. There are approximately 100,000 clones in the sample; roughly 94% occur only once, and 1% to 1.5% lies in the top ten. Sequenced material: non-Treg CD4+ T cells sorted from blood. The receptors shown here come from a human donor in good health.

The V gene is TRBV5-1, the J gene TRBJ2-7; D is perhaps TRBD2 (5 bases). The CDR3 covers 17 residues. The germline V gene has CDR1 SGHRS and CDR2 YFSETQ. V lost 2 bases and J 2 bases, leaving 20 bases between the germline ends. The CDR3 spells CASSFISGNTDPYEQYF. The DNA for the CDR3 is TGCGCCAGCAGCTTCATCTCCGGGAACACAGACCCCTACGAGCAGTACTTC.

The CDR3 DNA sequence: TGTGCCAGCAGTGCGGAAGTTGCAACTAATGAAAAACTGTTTTTT. This translates into CASSAEVATNEKLFF. This chain joins TRBV6-5 and TRBJ1-4; D remains ambiguous. The V gene's germline CDR1 is MNHEY and CDR2 SVGAGI. The length of the CDR3 is 15 residues. V was trimmed by 5 bases and J by 0 bases, leaving 10 bases between them.

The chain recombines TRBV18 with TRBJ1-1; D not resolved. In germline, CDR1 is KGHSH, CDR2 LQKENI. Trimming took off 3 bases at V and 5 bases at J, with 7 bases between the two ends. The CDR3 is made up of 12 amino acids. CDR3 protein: CASSPPVTEAFF. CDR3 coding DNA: TGTGCCAGCTCACCGCCCGTAACTGAAGCTTTCTTT.

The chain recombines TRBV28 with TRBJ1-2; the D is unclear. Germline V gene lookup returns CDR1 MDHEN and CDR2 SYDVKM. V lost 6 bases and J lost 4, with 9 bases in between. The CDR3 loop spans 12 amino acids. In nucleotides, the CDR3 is TGTGCCAGCAGAACCGAGGGCTATGGCTACACCTTC. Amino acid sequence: CASRTEGYGYTF.

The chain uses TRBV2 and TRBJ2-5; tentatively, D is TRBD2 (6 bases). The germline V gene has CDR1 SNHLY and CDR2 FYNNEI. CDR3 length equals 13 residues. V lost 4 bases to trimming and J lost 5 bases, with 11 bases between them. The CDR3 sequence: CASSVAGRETQYF. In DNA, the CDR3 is TGTGCCAGCAGTGTTGCGGGAAGGGAGACCCAGTACTTC. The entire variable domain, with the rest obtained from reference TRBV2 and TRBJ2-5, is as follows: EPEVTQTPSHQVTQMGQEVILRCVPISNHLYFYWYRQILGQKVEFLVSFYNNEISEKSEIFDDQFSVERPDGSNFTLKIRSTKLEDSAMYFCASSVAGRETQYFGPGTRLLVL.

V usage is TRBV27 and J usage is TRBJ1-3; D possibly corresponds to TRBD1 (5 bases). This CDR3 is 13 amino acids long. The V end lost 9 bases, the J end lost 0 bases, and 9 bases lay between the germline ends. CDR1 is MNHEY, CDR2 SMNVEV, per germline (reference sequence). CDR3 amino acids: CASTGLSGNTIYF. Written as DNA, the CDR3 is TGTGCCAGTACAGGACTCTCTGGAAACACCATATATTTT.

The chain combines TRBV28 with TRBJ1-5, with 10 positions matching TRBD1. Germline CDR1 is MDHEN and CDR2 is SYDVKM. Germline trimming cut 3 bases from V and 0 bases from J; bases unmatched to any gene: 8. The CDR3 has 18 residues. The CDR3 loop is CASSFGTGEGYSNQPQHF. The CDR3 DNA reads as TGTGCCAGCAGTTTCGGGACAGGGGAAGGATATAGCAATCAGCCCCAGCATTTT.

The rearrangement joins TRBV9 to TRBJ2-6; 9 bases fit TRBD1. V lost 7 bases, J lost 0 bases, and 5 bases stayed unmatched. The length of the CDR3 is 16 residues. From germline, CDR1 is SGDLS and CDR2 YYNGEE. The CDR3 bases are TGTGCCAGCGAGACAGGGGGAACCTCTGGGGCCAACGTCCTGACTTTC. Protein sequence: CASETGGTSGANVLTF.

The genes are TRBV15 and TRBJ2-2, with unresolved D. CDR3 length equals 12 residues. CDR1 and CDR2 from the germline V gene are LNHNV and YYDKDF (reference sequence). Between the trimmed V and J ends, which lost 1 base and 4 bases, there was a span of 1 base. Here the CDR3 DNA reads TGTGCCACCAGCAGAGTCACCGGGGAGCTGTTTTTT. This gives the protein CATSRVTGELFF.

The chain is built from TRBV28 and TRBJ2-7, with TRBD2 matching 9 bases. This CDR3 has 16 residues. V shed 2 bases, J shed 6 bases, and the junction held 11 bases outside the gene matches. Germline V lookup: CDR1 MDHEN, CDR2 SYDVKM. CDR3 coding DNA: TGTGCCAGCAGTTTACGCATCGCTAGCGGGGATTTCGAGCAGTACTTC. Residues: CASSLRIASGDFEQYF. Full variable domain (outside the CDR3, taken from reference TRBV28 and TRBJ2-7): DVKVTQSSRYLVKRTGEKVFLECVQDMDHENMFWYRQDPGLGLRLIYFSYDVKMKEKGDIPEGYSVSREKKERFSLILESASTNQTSMYLCASSLRIASGDFEQYFGPGTRLTVT.

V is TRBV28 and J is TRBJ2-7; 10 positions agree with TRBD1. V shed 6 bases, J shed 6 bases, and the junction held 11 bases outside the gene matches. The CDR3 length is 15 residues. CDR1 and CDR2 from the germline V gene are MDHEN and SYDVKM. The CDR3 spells CASRGPGQGWAEQYF. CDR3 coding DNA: TGTGCCAGCAGGGGGCCGGGACAGGGGTGGGCCGAGCAGTACTTC.

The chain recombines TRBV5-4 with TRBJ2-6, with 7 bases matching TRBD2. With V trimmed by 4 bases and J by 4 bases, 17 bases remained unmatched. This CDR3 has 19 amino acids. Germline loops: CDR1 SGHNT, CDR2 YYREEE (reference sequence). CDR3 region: CASSVLRTSGVEGANVLTF. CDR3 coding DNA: TGTGCCAGCAGCGTACTAAGGACTAGTGGGGTCGAAGGGGCCAACGTCCTGACTTTC.

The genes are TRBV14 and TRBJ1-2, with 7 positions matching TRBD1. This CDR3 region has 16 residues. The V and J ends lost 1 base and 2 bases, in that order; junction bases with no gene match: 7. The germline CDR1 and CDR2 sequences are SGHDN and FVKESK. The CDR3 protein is CASSQVGGASNYGYTF. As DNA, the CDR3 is TGTGCCAGCAGCCAAGTAGGGGGCGCATCCAACTATGGCTACACCTTC.

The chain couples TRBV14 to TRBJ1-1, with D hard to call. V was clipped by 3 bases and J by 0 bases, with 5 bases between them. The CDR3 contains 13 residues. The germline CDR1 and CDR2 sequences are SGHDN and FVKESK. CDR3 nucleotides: TGTGCCAGCAGCCATCGACTGAACACTGAAGCTTTCTTT. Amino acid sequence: CASSHRLNTEAFF.

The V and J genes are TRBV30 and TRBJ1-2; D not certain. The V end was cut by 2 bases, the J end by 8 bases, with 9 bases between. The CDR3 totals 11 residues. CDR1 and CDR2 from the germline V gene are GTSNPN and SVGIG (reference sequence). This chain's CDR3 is CAWSPYGGYTF. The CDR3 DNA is TGTGCCTGGAGTCCGTATGGCGGCTACACCTTC.

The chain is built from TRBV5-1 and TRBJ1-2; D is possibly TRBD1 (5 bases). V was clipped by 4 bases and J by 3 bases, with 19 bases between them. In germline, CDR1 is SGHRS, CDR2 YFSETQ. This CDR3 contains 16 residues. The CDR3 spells CASSMGLGEGHYGYTF. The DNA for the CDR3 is TGCGCCAGCAGCATGGGACTAGGAGAGGGTCACTATGGCTACACCTTC. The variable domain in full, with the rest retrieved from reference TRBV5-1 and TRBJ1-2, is KAGVTQTPRYLIKTRGQQVTLSCSPISGHRSVSWYQQTPGQGLQFLFEYFSETQRNKGNFPGRFSGRQFSNSRSEMNVSTLELGDSALYLCASSMGLGEGHYGYTFGSGTRLTVV.

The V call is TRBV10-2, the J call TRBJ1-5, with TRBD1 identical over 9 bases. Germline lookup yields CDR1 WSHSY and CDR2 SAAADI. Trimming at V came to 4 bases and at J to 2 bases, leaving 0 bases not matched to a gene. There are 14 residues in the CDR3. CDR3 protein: CASSGTGGNQPQHF. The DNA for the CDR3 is TGCGCCAGCAGTGGGACAGGGGGCAATCAGCCCCAGCATTTT.

The CDR3 protein is CASSQELAALDTQYF. The CDR3 bases are TGTGCCAGCAGCCAAGAACTAGCGGCCCTAGATACGCAGTATTTT. V usage is TRBV4-2 and J usage is TRBJ2-3; TRBD2 agrees at 8 bases. This CDR3 has 15 amino acids. Trimming removed 0 bases from V and 5 bases from J; junction bases left unmatched: 4. Germline V gene sequence: CDR1 LGHNA, CDR2 YNFKEQ.

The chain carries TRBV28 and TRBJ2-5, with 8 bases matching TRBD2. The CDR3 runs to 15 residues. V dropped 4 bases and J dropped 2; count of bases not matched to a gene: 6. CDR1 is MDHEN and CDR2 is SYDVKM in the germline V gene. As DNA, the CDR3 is TGTGCCAGCAGTTCTATCACTAGCGGTCAAGAGACCCAGTACTTC. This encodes CASSSITSGQETQYF. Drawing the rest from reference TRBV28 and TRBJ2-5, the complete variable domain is DVKVTQSSRYLVKRTGEKVFLECVQDMDHENMFWYRQDPGLGLRLIYFSYDVKMKEKGDIPEGYSVSREKKERFSLILESASTNQTSMYLCASSSITSGQETQYFGPGTRLLVL.

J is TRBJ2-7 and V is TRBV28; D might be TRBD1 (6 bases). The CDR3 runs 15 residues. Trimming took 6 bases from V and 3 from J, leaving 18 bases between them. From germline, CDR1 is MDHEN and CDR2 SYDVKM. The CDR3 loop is CASRLHRRDIYEQYF. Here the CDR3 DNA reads TGTGCCAGCAGACTACATCGAAGGGACATCTACGAGCAGTACTTC.

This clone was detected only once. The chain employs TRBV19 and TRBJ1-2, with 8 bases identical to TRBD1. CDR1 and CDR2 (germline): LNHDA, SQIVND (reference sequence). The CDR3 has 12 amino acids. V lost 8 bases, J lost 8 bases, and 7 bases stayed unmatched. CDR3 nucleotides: TGTGCCAGTCAAAAGGACAGGGAAGGCTACACCTTC. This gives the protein CASQKDREGYTF.

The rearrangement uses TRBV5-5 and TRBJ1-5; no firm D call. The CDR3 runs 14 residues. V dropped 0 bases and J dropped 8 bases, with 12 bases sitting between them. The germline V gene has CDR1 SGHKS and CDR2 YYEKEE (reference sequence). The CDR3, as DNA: TGTGCCAGCAGCTTGGGAACTGAAGGGAAGCCCCAGCATTTT. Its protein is CASSLGTEGKPQHF.

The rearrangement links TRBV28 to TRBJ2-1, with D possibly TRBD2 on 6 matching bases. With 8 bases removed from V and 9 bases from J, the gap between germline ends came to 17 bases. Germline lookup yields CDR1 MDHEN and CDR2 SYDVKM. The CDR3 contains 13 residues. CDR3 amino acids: CASFGGLLSEQFF. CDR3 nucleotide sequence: TGTGCCAGCTTCGGGGGTCTGCTGAGTGAGCAGTTCTTC.

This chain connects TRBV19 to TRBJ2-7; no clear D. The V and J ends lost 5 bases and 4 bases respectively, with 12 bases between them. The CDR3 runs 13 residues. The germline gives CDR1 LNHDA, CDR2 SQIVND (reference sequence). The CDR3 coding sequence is TGTGCCAGTAGTGGCGGAGTTCCTTACGAGCAGTACTTC. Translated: CASSGGVPYEQYF.

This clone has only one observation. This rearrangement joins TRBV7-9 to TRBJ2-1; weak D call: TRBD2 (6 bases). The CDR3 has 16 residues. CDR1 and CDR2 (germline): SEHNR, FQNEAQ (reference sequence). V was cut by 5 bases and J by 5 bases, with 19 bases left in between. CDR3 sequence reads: CASSMDRGIGDNEQFF. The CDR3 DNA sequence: TGTGCCAGCAGCATGGACCGGGGGATAGGTGACAATGAGCAGTTCTTC.

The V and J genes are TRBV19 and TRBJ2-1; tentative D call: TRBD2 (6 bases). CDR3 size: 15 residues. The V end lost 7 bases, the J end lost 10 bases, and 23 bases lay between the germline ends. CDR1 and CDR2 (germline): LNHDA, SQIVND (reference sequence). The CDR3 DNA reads TGTGCCAGTATCCTAGGAGCGGGCCACCACGGGGAGCAGTTCTTC. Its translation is CASILGAGHHGEQFF. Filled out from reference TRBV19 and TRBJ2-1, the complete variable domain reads DGGITQSPKYLFRKEGQNVTLSCEQNLNHDAMYWYRQDPGQGLRLIYYSQIVNDFQKGDIAEGYSVSREKKESFPLTVTSAQKNPTAFYLCASILGAGHHGEQFFGPGTRLTVL.